The 11 T cell receptor beta chains given below trace back to one sample, sequenced in a study of Tregs in tolerant kidney transplant recipients. Here immunoSEQ multiplex PCR was the method, and the copy in TCRdb shows in-frame clones only, minus some. Altogether 100,000 to 150,000 clones are present, about 91% being singletons, with the ten largest covering nearly 0.6%. Sequences were obtained from CD4+ T cells from blood. These receptors were collected from a human donor in good health.

This clone was observed once. The chain carries TRBV6-5 and TRBJ2-1; D is perhaps TRBD1 or TRBD2 (5 bases each). Trimming took off 5 bases at V and 9 bases at J, with 14 bases between the two ends. The CDR3 is 13 residues long. CDR1 and CDR2 from the germline V gene are MNHEY and SVGAGI. The CDR3 nucleotides are TGTGCCAGCAGTAGGGACCCCATCGGTGAGCAGTTCTTC. This gives the protein CASSRDPIGEQFF.

This chain links TRBV18 with TRBJ1-4; the match to TRBD1 covers 7 bases. Losses at the gene ends were 3 bases for V and 5 bases for J; bases not matched to a gene: 6. Looked up from germline, CDR1 is KGHSH and CDR2 is LQKENI. The length of the CDR3 is 15 residues. The CDR3 region is CASSPTGQRNEKLFF. CDR3 bases: TGTGCCAGCTCACCGACGGGACAGCGCAATGAAAAACTGTTTTTT. Full variable domain (rest looked up from reference TRBV18 and TRBJ1-4): NAGVMQNPRHLVRRRGQEARLRCSPMKGHSHVYWYRQLPEEGLKFMVYLQKENIIDESGMPKERFSAEFPKEGPSILRIQQVVRGDSAAYFCASSPTGQRNEKLFFGSGTQLSVL.

This chain uses TRBV4-2 with TRBJ2-7, with D perhaps TRBD2 (6 bases). The ends were cut back, 0 bases at V and 1 base at J, with 16 bases in the middle. CDR3 length equals 17 residues. Germline CDR1 is LGHNA and CDR2 is YNFKEQ. The CDR3 DNA reads TGTGCCAGCAGCCAAGATAGGGGACTCCCGGGATCCTACGAGCAGTACTTC. Encoded protein: CASSQDRGLPGSYEQYF.

This rearrangement joins TRBV4-1 to TRBJ2-7; 14 positions agree with TRBD2. The CDR3 extends over 15 amino acids. In germline, CDR1 is MGHRA, CDR2 YSYEKL. The V segment lost 4 bases and the J segment 6 bases; nucleotides outside the gene matches: 5. CDR3 residues: CASSRGTSGRGEQYF. CDR3 DNA sequence: TGCGCCAGCAGCCGCGGGACTAGCGGGAGAGGCGAGCAGTACTTC.

V usage is TRBV2 and J usage is TRBJ2-3; tentatively, D is TRBD1 or TRBD2 (5 bases each). The CDR3 is 15 amino acids. Germline CDR1 reads SNHLY; CDR2 reads FYNNEI. Between the trimmed V and J ends, which lost 5 bases and 6 bases, there was a span of 18 bases. CDR3 DNA: TGTGCCAGCAGTTGGGACCGAACCACAGTGGATACGCAGTATTTT. Translation gives CASSWDRTTVDTQYF.

V usage is TRBV18 and J usage is TRBJ2-7; 7 bases agree with TRBD2. Per germline, CDR1 KGHSH and CDR2 LQKENI. The V segment lost 8 bases and the J segment 7 bases; nucleotides outside the gene matches: 14. The CDR3 is made up of 14 amino acids. The CDR3 region is CASVLRAGPREQYF. CDR3 bases: TGTGCCAGCGTTCTACGAGCGGGGCCCAGGGAGCAGTACTTC.

The V call is TRBV6-5, the J call TRBJ2-7, with D unresolved. Germline V gives CDR1 MNHEY, CDR2 SVGAGI. V lost 0 bases and J lost 3, with 3 bases in between. CDR3 length: 12 residues. The CDR3 coding sequence is TGTGCCAGCAGTTACTCCTACTACGAGCAGTACTTC. This encodes CASSYSYYEQYF.

The chain couples TRBV18 to TRBJ2-7, with 7 bases fitting TRBD2. J was trimmed by 5 bases and V by 1 base; bases with no gene match: 8. The CDR3 spans 15 residues. Germline V CDR1 and CDR2: KGHSH, LQKENI. The DNA for the CDR3 is TGTGCCAGCTCACCACAGCGGGGTGGGTCCAACGAGCAGTACTTC. It codes for CASSPQRGGSNEQYF.

The J gene is TRBJ2-1, the V gene TRBV30, with 10 bases identical to TRBD1. The J segment lost 0 bases and the V segment lost 4 bases, leaving 6 bases of the junction unmatched. Per the germline V gene, CDR1 is GTSNPN and CDR2 is SVGIG (reference sequence). This CDR3 has 16 residues. CDR3 loop: CAWNRDRGGSYNEQFF. The DNA for the CDR3 is TGTGCCTGGAACCGGGACAGGGGAGGCTCCTACAATGAGCAGTTCTTC.

The rearrangement joins TRBV7-9 to TRBJ2-7; D ambiguous. CDR3 length: 16 amino acids. CDR1 and CDR2 (germline): SEHNR, FQNEAQ (reference sequence). The V gene lost 5 bases and the J gene lost 4 bases, with 21 bases spanning the gap. As DNA, the CDR3 is TGTGCCAGCAGCATATTAACCCGTACCCCCGGGTACGAGCAGTACTTC. This encodes CASSILTRTPGYEQYF.

J is TRBJ1-6 and V is TRBV27; a weak D match, TRBD1 (5 bases). V dropped 5 bases and J dropped 0 bases, with 11 bases sitting between them. Germline CDR1 reads MNHEY; CDR2 reads SMNVEV (reference sequence). This CDR3 has 16 residues. The CDR3 nucleotides read TGTGCCAGCAGTCTCACCGGGACCTCCTATAATTCACCCCTCCACTTT. The encoded protein is CASSLTGTSYNSPLHF.